The 26 T cell receptor beta chains below were found in one sample sequenced in a study of T cell responses to AZD1222 COVID-19 vaccine. The protocol was immunoSEQ multiplex PCR, while the TCRdb copy is restricted to in-frame clones and leaves out a portion. The sample carries some 100,000 clones, approximately 91% recorded once. Sequencing was performed on peripheral blood, taken on day 0 of AZD1222 vaccination. These receptors were taken from an adult in good health.

V gene TRBV4-2 combines with J gene TRBJ2-2, with D possibly being TRBD2 (7 bases). This CDR3 region has 17 residues. V dropped 4 bases and J dropped 4 bases, with 19 bases sitting between them. The V gene's germline CDR1 is LGHNA and CDR2 YNFKEQ. CDR3 sequence (DNA): TGTGCCAGCAGCCTGGGAGGGCAGGGGCTTTCCACCGGGGAGCTGTTTTTT. Its translation: CASSLGGQGLSTGELFF.

This rearrangement joins TRBV3-1 (or the pseudogene TRBV3-2) to TRBJ1-1; D unclear. Trimming left V 0 bases short and J 7 bases short, with 9 bases between. Germline V lookup: CDR1 LGHDT, CDR2 YNNKEL (reference sequence). There are 13 residues in the CDR3. The CDR3 here is CASSQDGRVEAFF. The CDR3 DNA follows: TGTGCCAGCAGCCAAGATGGGAGGGTTGAAGCTTTCTTT.

The rearrangement joins TRBV9 to TRBJ1-1; 9 bases agree with TRBD1. The CDR3 length is 15 residues. Trimming cost V 3 bases and J 6 bases; bases outside gene matches: 9. Germline V CDR1 and CDR2: SGDLS, YYNGEE. The CDR3 protein is CASSGPQGALAEAFF. The CDR3 nucleotides read TGTGCCAGCAGCGGACCACAGGGGGCACTGGCTGAAGCTTTCTTT.

This clone has just one count. V usage is TRBV5-8 and J usage is TRBJ2-6; D might be TRBD1 (5 bases). Trimming took off 3 bases at V and 0 bases at J, with 7 bases between the two ends. This CDR3 region has 15 residues. CDR1 SGHTS and CDR2 YDEGEE come from the germline V gene. DNA of the CDR3: TGTGCCAGCAGCTCACAGGTCTCTGGGGCCAACGTCCTGACTTTC. Its protein product is CASSSQVSGANVLTF.

The chain employs TRBV4-2 and TRBJ1-3, with 10 bases fitting TRBD1. The CDR3 sequence is 17 residues long. Germline V gene data show CDR1 as LGHNA and CDR2 as YNFKEQ. Trimming cost V 1 base and J 4 bases; bases outside gene matches: 7. CDR3 in amino acids: CASSQVRQGAFGNTIYF. The CDR3 DNA follows: TGTGCCAGCAGCCAAGTTAGACAGGGGGCGTTCGGAAACACCATATATTTT.

This sequence joins TRBV18 and TRBJ1-6; maybe TRBD1 (5 bases). Trimming took off 0 bases at V and 6 bases at J, with 12 bases between the two ends. The CDR3 is 16 amino acids. Germline CDR1 and CDR2: KGHSH and LQKENI. The DNA for the CDR3 is TGTGCCAGCTCACCACCGCTAGGGGTGGGTAATTCACCCCTCCACTTT. Amino acid sequence: CASSPPLGVGNSPLHF. Drawing the rest from reference TRBV18 and TRBJ1-6, the complete variable domain is NAGVMQNPRHLVRRRGQEARLRCSPMKGHSHVYWYRQLPEEGLKFMVYLQKENIIDESGMPKERFSAEFPKEGPSILRIQQVVRGDSAAYFCASSPPLGVGNSPLHFGNGTRLTVT.

This chain links TRBV3-1 (or the pseudogene TRBV3-2) with TRBJ1-6; no firm D call. V lost 0 bases and J lost 6, with 0 bases in between. Per germline, CDR1 LGHDT and CDR2 YNNKEL (reference sequence). The CDR3 has 12 amino acids. The CDR3 DNA reads as TGTGCCAGCAGCCAAGATAATTCACCCCTCCACTTT. Residues: CASSQDNSPLHF.

The J gene is TRBJ1-1, the V gene TRBV28; a possible D gene is TRBD1 (6 bases). The V and J ends lost 2 bases and 4 bases respectively, with 17 bases between them. CDR3 size: 16 residues. Germline-derived CDR1 and CDR2 are MDHEN and SYDVKM. This chain's CDR3 is CASSLRPIRGGTEAFF. The CDR3 DNA follows: TGTGCCAGCAGTTTACGCCCCATAAGGGGGGGCACTGAAGCTTTCTTT.

The V gene is TRBV6-4, the J gene TRBJ1-5, with TRBD1 as a possible D gene (5 bases). Deletions cut 5 bases from V and 4 bases from J, with 9 bases between. In germline, CDR1 is MRHNA, CDR2 SNTAGT. The CDR3 loop spans 13 amino acids. This chain's CDR3 is CASSQEGNQPQHF. CDR3 DNA sequence: TGTGCCAGCAGTCAGGAGGGGAATCAGCCCCAGCATTTT.

In its sample, this clone was seen once. This chain uses TRBV29-1 with TRBJ2-7, with unresolved D. Germline V gene data show CDR1 as SQVTM and CDR2 as ANQGSEA. V lost 4 bases, J lost 6 bases, and 10 bases lay in between. There are 11 residues in the CDR3. The DNA for the CDR3 is TGCAGCGTTGTTGGCCGGGCCGAGCAGTACTTC. Its protein is CSVVGRAEQYF.

This chain connects TRBV3-1 (or the pseudogene TRBV3-2) to TRBJ2-3; 13 positions agree with TRBD2. The germline CDR1 and CDR2 sequences are LGHDT and YNNKEL (reference sequence). This CDR3 region has 16 residues. With 4 bases clipped from V and 4 bases from J, the junction kept 5 bases outside the gene matches. The CDR3, as DNA: TGTGCCAGCAGCCTGTTGGGACTAGCGGGGCCAGATACGCAGTATTTT. This translates into CASSLLGLAGPDTQYF.

This clone was recorded a few times. The chain has TRBV12-3 or TRBV12-4 and TRBJ1-3, with D hard to call. V gave up 5 bases and J gave up 7 bases, with 6 bases separating them. CDR3 length: 11 residues. The CDR3 here is CASSLANTIYF. DNA of the CDR3: TGTGCCAGCAGTCTCGCGAACACCATATATTTT.

J is TRBJ2-7 and V is TRBV15; D is possibly TRBD1 (5 bases). CDR3 length: 13 residues. V dropped 3 bases and J dropped 1 base, with 7 bases sitting between them. Germline values: CDR1 LNHNV, CDR2 YYDKDF (reference sequence). The CDR3, as DNA: TGTGCCACCAGCAGGCAGGGTTCCTACGAGCAGTACTTC. Protein sequence: CATSRQGSYEQYF.

This rearrangement joins TRBV6-5 to TRBJ2-7; D might be TRBD1 (5 bases). This CDR3 spans 14 amino acids. The germline gives CDR1 MNHEY, CDR2 SVGAGI. V was pared by 2 bases and J by 2 bases, with 10 bases between. The CDR3, as DNA: TGTGCCAGCAGTTACGGAGCAGGGACCTACGAGCAGTACTTC. Its protein is CASSYGAGTYEQYF.

The chain combines TRBV5-6 with TRBJ2-5; D possibly corresponds to TRBD2 (6 bases). Germline V CDR1 and CDR2: SGHDT, YYEEEE. This CDR3 comprises 17 residues. The germline V and J ends were trimmed by 1 base and 4 bases, with 20 bases remaining between them. The CDR3 loop reads CASSLFPGVRRSETQYF. The CDR3 DNA is TGTGCCAGCAGCTTGTTTCCGGGGGTCAGGCGGTCAGAGACCCAGTACTTC.

The chain uses TRBV25-1 and TRBJ2-1; possibly TRBD1 for D (5 bases). This CDR3 is built from 17 residues. CDR1 and CDR2 from the germline V gene are MGHDK and SYGVNS. The V end lost 5 bases, the J end lost 7 bases, and 24 bases lay between the germline ends. The DNA for the CDR3 is TGTGCCAGCAGTATCAGGGCGCAGGGCGGTTTTTGGAATGAGCAGTTCTTC. Residues: CASSIRAQGGFWNEQFF.

The chain joins TRBV18 to TRBJ2-1; perhaps TRBD1 as D (6 bases). V dropped 5 bases and J dropped 6 bases, with 14 bases sitting between them. The CDR3 sequence is 14 residues long. CDR1 is KGHSH and CDR2 is LQKENI in the germline V gene. The CDR3 DNA sequence: TGTGCCAGCTCATCTCAATTACAGGGCAATGAGCAGTTCTTC. This encodes CASSSQLQGNEQFF.

This chain links TRBV2 with TRBJ1-5; unclear D gene. Germline V gives CDR1 SNHLY, CDR2 FYNNEI. The CDR3 runs to 11 residues. V dropped 8 bases and J dropped 8 bases, with 10 bases sitting between them. The CDR3 loop is CASGEFEPQHF. The CDR3 DNA sequence: TGTGCCAGCGGGGAATTTGAGCCCCAGCATTTT.

The chain is built from TRBV1 and TRBJ2-1. TRBV1 is labeled a pseudogene. This CDR3 is 13 amino acids long. CDR3: CTSSWEVVNEQFF. The DNA for the CDR3 is TGCACCAGCAGCTGGGAAGTCGTTAATGAGCAGTTCTTC.

This clone was found once. The chain combines TRBV2 with TRBJ2-3, with no clear D. Trimming took 4 bases from V and 0 from J, leaving 8 bases between them. Germline-derived CDR1 and CDR2 are SNHLY and FYNNEI. The CDR3 is 14 amino acids. In DNA form, the CDR3 reads TGTGCCAGCAGTGGGCGGTCTAGCACAGATACGCAGTATTTT. It yields the protein CASSGRSSTDTQYF.

This chain joins TRBV6-6 and TRBJ2-3; D ambiguous. The CDR3 extends over 15 amino acids. Germline V gives CDR1 MNHNY, CDR2 SVGAGI (reference sequence). With 4 bases removed from V and 2 bases from J, the gap between germline ends came to 13 bases. The DNA for the CDR3 is TGTGCCAGCAGTTCCCACCTAGGGTACACAGATACGCAGTATTTT. Translated, it gives CASSSHLGYTDTQYF.

The rearrangement joins TRBV9 to TRBJ2-2; 7 positions match TRBD2. The CDR3 has 16 residues. Germline V gene lookup returns CDR1 SGDLS and CDR2 YYNGEE. V was clipped by 1 base and J by 6 bases; unmatched bases: 9. The chain's CDR3 is CASSVTGGFLSGELFF. CDR3 DNA sequence: TGTGCCAGCAGCGTAACCGGGGGGTTTTTGTCCGGGGAGCTGTTTTTT. The full variable domain, in which reference TRBV9 and TRBJ2-2 provide the parts outside the CDR3, is DSGVTQTPKHLITATGQRVTLRCSPRSGDLSVYWYQQSLDQGLQFLIQYYNGEERAKGNILERFSAQQFPDLHSELNLSSLELGDSALYFCASSVTGGFLSGELFFGEGSRLTVL.

The rearrangement links TRBV5-1 to TRBJ1-6, with D unclear. The V gene lost 5 bases and the J gene lost 5 bases, with 26 bases spanning the gap. The CDR3 sequence is 19 residues long. CDR1 and CDR2 (germline): SGHRS, YFSETQ. The CDR3 protein is CASRLQFTPWTDHNSPLHF. Here the CDR3 DNA reads TGCGCCAGCAGACTACAATTTACCCCTTGGACGGACCATAATTCACCCCTCCACTTT.

V gene TRBV7-8 combines with J gene TRBJ1-3; no clear D gene. V was cut by 5 bases and J by 7 bases, with 12 bases left in between. This CDR3 spans 13 amino acids. Germline V gene lookup returns CDR1 SGHVS and CDR2 FQNEAQ. Written as DNA, the CDR3 is TGTGCCAGCAGCGCCTACATGGGGAACACCATATATTTT. It yields the protein CASSAYMGNTIYF.

V is TRBV19 and J is TRBJ2-7, with D possibly being TRBD1 (6 bases). Germline lookup yields CDR1 LNHDA and CDR2 SQIVND (reference sequence). Trimming cost V 1 base and J 3 bases, with 10 bases left between them. The CDR3 totals 14 residues. CDR3 amino acids: CASSIGGPGYEQYF. CDR3 nucleotide sequence: TGTGCCAGTAGTATAGGGGGGCCAGGCTACGAGCAGTACTTC.

This clone was seen just once. This chain links TRBV6-6 with TRBJ2-2; 9 positions agree with TRBD1. The CDR3 is 15 amino acids. Germline CDR1 is MNHNY and CDR2 is SVGAGI (reference sequence). The ends lost 4 bases at V and 5 bases at J; junction bases unmatched: 5. Here the CDR3 reads CASSFRQGGTGELFF. The CDR3 coding sequence is TGTGCCAGCAGTTTCCGACAGGGGGGAACCGGGGAGCTGTTTTTT.